These 23 T cell receptor beta chains share one sample of origin, sequenced in a study of T-cell memory formation after mild COVID-19. TCRdb ran MiXCR on the 5' RACE reads and lists one entry per CDR3 protein. This repertoire shows roughly 450,000 distinct CDR3 sequences, 15% to 20% found once; its top ten account for 9% to 15%. Sequenced material: PBMCs or a T cell subset sorted from them (not recorded which). Source of these receptors: an adult woman who had mild COVID-19 (a few samples of this study predate the infection). Cell type and time point are not known.

This clonotype has a handful of counts. The rearrangement uses TRBV20-1 and TRBJ2-2, with D perhaps TRBD2 (6 bases). Trimming cost V 0 bases and J 5 bases, with 13 bases left between them. This CDR3 has 15 amino acids. Germline V gene lookup returns CDR1 DFQATT and CDR2 SNEGSKA (reference sequence). The CDR3 sequence is CSAREAGRITGELFF. In DNA, the CDR3 is TGCAGTGCTAGAGAGGCGGGACGAATAACCGGGGAGCTGTTTTTT.

In this sample, this clonotype turned up a few times. V and J are TRBV3-1 and TRBJ1-2; D ambiguous. Trimming removed 2 bases at V and 3 bases at J, with 13 bases between. Germline V lookup: CDR1 LGHDT, CDR2 YNNKEL (reference sequence). The CDR3 has 15 residues. The CDR3 here is CASSQPNSRDYGYTF. DNA of the CDR3: TGTGCCAGCAGCCAACCCAACAGCCGGGACTATGGCTACACCTTC.

This rearrangement joins TRBV20-1 to TRBJ1-1; 9 bases align to TRBD1. J gave up 7 bases and V 6 bases, and 6 bases lay outside the gene matches. Germline V gene lookup returns CDR1 DFQATT and CDR2 SNEGSKA (reference sequence). The CDR3 has 12 amino acids. In DNA form, the CDR3 reads TGCAGTGCAGGACAGACAGGGGGTGAAGCTTTCTTT. It yields the protein CSAGQTGGEAFF.

In this sample, this clonotype turned up a few times. The chain uses TRBV14 and TRBJ2-7; 10 nucleotides agree with TRBD2. The germline gives CDR1 SGHDN, CDR2 FVKESK. The CDR3 contains 15 residues. V was clipped by 4 bases and J by 1 base; unmatched bases: 4. In DNA form, the CDR3 reads TGTGCCAGCAGCCCTCGACTAGCGGGTTCCTACGAGCAGTACTTC. It specifies CASSPRLAGSYEQYF.

The chain has TRBV4-1 and TRBJ1-2, with 11 bases aligning to TRBD1. The CDR3 length is 15 residues. J lost 7 bases, V lost 3 bases, and 7 bases had no gene match. The germline CDR1 and CDR2 sequences are MGHRA and YSYEKL. CDR3 in DNA: TGCGCCAGCAGCCAGGTTCCGGGACAGGGGGGTGGCTACACCTTC. Translated: CASSQVPGQGGGYTF.

CDR3 loop: CASSSSSRGTQYF. CDR3 coding DNA: TGTGCCAGCAGTTCCTCGAGCCGGGGGACGCAGTATTTT. The genes are TRBV27 and TRBJ2-3, with D perhaps matching TRBD2 (6 bases). V was shortened by 4 bases and J by 9 bases, with 14 bases between the two germline ends. CDR3 size: 13 residues. The germline gives CDR1 MNHEY, CDR2 SMNVEV (reference sequence).

This chain links TRBV6-4 with TRBJ2-3, with D possibly matching TRBD1 (6 bases). V shed 9 bases and J shed 2 bases, with 12 bases lying between them. This CDR3 has 13 amino acids. CDR1 MRHNA and CDR2 SNTAGT come from the germline V gene. The CDR3 is CASSGHITDTQYF. CDR3 bases: TGTGCCAGTTCGGGACACATCACAGATACGCAGTATTTT.

J is TRBJ2-2 and V is TRBV7-2; the D call may be TRBD1 or TRBD2 (5 bases each). This CDR3 region has 17 residues. Trimming shortened V by 0 bases and J by 2 bases, and 13 bases separated the two germline ends. Looked up from germline, CDR1 is SGHTA and CDR2 is FQGNSA. CDR3 coding DNA: TGTGCCAGCAGCTTAGCTTACGGGGCTCTAAACACCGGGGAGCTGTTTTTT. Its translation is CASSLAYGALNTGELFF.

The chain joins TRBV7-9 to TRBJ2-1; TRBD1 matches at 7 bases. Trimming removed 2 bases from V and 8 bases from J; junction bases left unmatched: 12. The CDR3 length is 16 residues. Germline CDR1 and CDR2: SEHNR and FQNEAQ (reference sequence). The CDR3 protein is CASSLRLTGSWDEQFF. The CDR3 region has the DNA TGTGCCAGCAGCTTAAGGTTGACAGGGAGTTGGGATGAGCAGTTCTTC.

The chain employs TRBV12-3 or TRBV12-4 and TRBJ2-3; unclear D gene. The CDR3 loop spans 15 amino acids. Between the trimmed V and J ends, which lost 7 bases and 0 bases, there was a span of 14 bases. The CDR3 nucleotides read TGTGCCAGCACCGAGGATGGTGCCAGCACAGATACGCAGTATTTT. It translates to CASTEDGASTDTQYF.

This chain links TRBV4-2 with TRBJ1-2; perhaps TRBD1 as D (6 bases). The germline gives CDR1 LGHNA, CDR2 YNFKEQ. The CDR3 totals 13 residues. Deletions cut 0 bases from V and 10 bases from J, with 12 bases between. DNA of the CDR3: TGTGCCAGCAGCCAAGATCCGGCAGGGGACTACACCTTC. The encoded protein is CASSQDPAGDYTF.

Remarks on this clonotype: Its ends do not fully match the called genes, so a read error is possible. The chain uses TRBV24-1 and TRBJ1-1; D possibly corresponds to TRBD1 (5 bases). CDR1 is KGHDR and CDR2 is SFDVKD in the germline V gene. CDR3 length: 13 amino acids. DNA of the CDR3: TGTACCACCAGTGACCGACAGTCCACTGAAGCTTTCTTT. Translated: CTTSDRQSTEAFF.

V and J are TRBV7-9 and TRBJ2-3; 12 bases are shared with TRBD1. Trimming at V came to 5 bases and at J to 3 bases, leaving 9 bases not matched to a gene. This CDR3 region has 17 residues. CDR1 and CDR2 (germline): SEHNR, FQNEAQ (reference sequence). CDR3 in DNA: TGTGCCAGCAGCAGAGAGGGACAGGGGGCCGTAACAGATACGCAGTATTTT. It translates to CASSREGQGAVTDTQYF.

This rearrangement joins TRBV24-1 to TRBJ1-1; D is unresolved. CDR3 length: 13 residues. Trimming took 5 bases from V and 1 from J, leaving 7 bases between them. Germline CDR1 and CDR2: KGHDR and SFDVKD. CDR3 DNA sequence: TGTGCCACCAGTGCGCCGGGGAACACTGAAGCTTTCTTT. It translates to CATSAPGNTEAFF.

DNA of the CDR3: TGTGCCAGCAGTGAACCTGGGGTTTATGGCTACACCTTC. Its protein is CASSEPGVYGYTF. This chain connects TRBV2 to TRBJ1-2, with no clear D. V lost 2 bases, J lost 5 bases, and 9 bases lay in between. The CDR3 contains 13 residues. CDR1 and CDR2 (germline): SNHLY, FYNNEI.

This clonotype came up a few times. The chain carries TRBV20-1 and TRBJ2-7, with a tentative D call TRBD1 (6 bases). This CDR3 is 13 amino acids long. Per the germline V gene, CDR1 is DFQATT and CDR2 is SNEGSKA (reference sequence). V was shortened by 1 base and J by 2 bases, with 9 bases between the two germline ends. The CDR3 DNA is TGCAGTGCTAGAGGGGACAATACCTACGAGCAGTACTTC. Encoded protein: CSARGDNTYEQYF.

Only a few counts were recorded for this clonotype. This chain uses TRBV24-1 with TRBJ1-2, with D possibly TRBD1 on 5 matching bases. The CDR3 runs to 12 residues. V lost 2 bases, J lost 7 bases, and 7 bases lay in between. Germline-derived CDR1 and CDR2 are KGHDR and SFDVKD. This CDR3 reads CATSDSGFGYTF. In DNA form, the CDR3 reads TGTGCCACCAGTGATTCAGGGTTTGGCTACACCTTC.

This clonotype was observed a few times. The V call is TRBV13, the J call TRBJ2-7; 10 bases are shared with TRBD1. CDR1 is PRHDT, CDR2 FYEKMQ, per germline (reference sequence). Trimming cost V 3 bases and J 6 bases; bases outside gene matches: 5. There are 14 residues in the CDR3. The CDR3 nucleotides are TGTGCCAGCAGCTTTGGACAGGGGGACGGCGAGCAGTACTTC. Amino acids: CASSFGQGDGEQYF.

The CDR3 here is CASSLSGGQPQHF. CDR3 DNA sequence: TGTGCCAGCAGCTTATCGGGGGGTCAGCCCCAGCATTTT. The chain has TRBV7-9 and TRBJ1-5, with D tentatively TRBD1 (5 bases). Between the trimmed V and J ends, which lost 2 bases and 6 bases, there was a span of 8 bases. CDR1 SEHNR and CDR2 FQNEAQ come from the germline V gene (reference sequence). The CDR3 totals 13 residues.

This clonotype was observed a few times. This sequence joins TRBV27 and TRBJ2-3; no firm D call. The V and J ends lost 7 bases and 4 bases respectively, with 6 bases between them. This CDR3 comprises 11 residues. Germline loops: CDR1 MNHEY, CDR2 SMNVEV (reference sequence). CDR3 nucleotides: TGTGCCAGCAACACTGCAGATACGCAGTATTTT. Translated, it gives CASNTADTQYF.

This clonotype has more than one count but fewer than ten. The chain couples TRBV6-4 to TRBJ1-1; TRBD1 matches 10 bases. CDR1 and CDR2 from the germline V gene are MRHNA and SNTAGT. Trimming removed 7 bases from V and 5 bases from J; junction bases left unmatched: 4. The CDR3 sequence is 13 residues long. Written as DNA, the CDR3 is TGTGCCAGCAAACGGACAGGGGGGACTGAAGCTTTCTTT. It codes for CASKRTGGTEAFF.

This clonotype was detected a few times. This chain uses TRBV6-5 with TRBJ2-6; no firm D call. The germline V gene has CDR1 MNHEY and CDR2 SVGAGI. Between the trimmed V and J ends, which lost 10 bases and 3 bases, there was a span of 7 bases. This CDR3 contains 12 residues. The CDR3 coding sequence is TGTGCCACTAGTATTGGGGCCAACGTCCTGACTTTC. Encoded protein: CATSIGANVLTF.

This clonotype was recorded a few times. The V call is TRBV14, the J call TRBJ2-1; D may be TRBD1 (6 bases). This CDR3 spans 22 amino acids. V was pared by 1 base and J by 2 bases, with 30 bases between. Germline V gene data show CDR1 as SGHDN and CDR2 as FVKESK. The CDR3 region has the DNA TGTGCCAGCAGCCAAGGTTACTTGGGCAGGGGCAGTAATGGACTTACCTACAATGAGCAGTTCTTC. This gives the protein CASSQGYLGRGSNGLTYNEQFF.